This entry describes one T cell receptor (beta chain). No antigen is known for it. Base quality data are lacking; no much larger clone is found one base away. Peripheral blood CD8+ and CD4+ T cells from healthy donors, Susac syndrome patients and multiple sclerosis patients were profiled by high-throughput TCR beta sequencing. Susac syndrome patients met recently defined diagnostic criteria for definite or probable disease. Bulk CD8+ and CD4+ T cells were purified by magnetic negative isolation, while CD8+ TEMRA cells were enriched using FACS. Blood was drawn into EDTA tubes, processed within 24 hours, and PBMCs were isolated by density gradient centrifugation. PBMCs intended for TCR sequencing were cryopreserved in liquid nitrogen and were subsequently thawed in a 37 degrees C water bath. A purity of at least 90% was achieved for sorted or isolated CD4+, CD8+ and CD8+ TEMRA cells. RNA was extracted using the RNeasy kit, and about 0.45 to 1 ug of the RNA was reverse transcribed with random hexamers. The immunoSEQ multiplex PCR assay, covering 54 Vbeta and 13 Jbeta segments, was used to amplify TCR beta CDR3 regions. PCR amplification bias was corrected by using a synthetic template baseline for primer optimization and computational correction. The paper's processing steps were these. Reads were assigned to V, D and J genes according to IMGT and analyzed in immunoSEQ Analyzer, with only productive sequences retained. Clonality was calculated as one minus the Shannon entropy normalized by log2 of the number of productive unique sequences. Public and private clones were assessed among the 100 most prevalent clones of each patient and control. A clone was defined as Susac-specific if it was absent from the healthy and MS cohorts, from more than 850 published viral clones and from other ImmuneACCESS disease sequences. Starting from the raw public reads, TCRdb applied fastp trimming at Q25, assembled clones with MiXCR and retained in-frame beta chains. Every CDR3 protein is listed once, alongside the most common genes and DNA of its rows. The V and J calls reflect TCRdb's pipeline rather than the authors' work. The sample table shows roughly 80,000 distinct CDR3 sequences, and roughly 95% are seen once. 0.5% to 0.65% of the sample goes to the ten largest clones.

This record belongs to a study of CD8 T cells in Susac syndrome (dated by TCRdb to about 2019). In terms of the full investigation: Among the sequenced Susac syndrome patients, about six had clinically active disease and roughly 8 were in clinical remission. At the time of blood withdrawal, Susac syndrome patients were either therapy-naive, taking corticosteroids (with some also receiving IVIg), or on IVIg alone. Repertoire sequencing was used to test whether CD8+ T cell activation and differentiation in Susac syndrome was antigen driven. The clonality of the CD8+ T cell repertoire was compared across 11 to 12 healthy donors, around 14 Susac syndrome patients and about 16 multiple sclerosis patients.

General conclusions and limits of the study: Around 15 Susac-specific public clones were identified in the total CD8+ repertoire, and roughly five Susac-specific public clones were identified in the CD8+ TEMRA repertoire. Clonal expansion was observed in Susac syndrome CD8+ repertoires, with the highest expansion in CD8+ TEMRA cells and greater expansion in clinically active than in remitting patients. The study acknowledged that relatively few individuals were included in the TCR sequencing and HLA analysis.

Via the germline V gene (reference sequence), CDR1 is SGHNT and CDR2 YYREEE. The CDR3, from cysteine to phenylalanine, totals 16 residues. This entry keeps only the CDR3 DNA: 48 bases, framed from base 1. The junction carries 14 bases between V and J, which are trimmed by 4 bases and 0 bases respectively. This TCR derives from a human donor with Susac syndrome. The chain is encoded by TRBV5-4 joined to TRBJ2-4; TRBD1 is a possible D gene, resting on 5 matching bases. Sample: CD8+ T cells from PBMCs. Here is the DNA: TGTGCCAGCAGCCCAACCCAGGGTTTAGCCAAAAACATTCAGTACTTC. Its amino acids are CASSPTQGLAKNIQYF.